Listed below are T cell receptor beta chains from one sample, sequenced in a study of blood T cell repertoires in COVID-19. Some clones are missing from TCRdb's copy, which holds only in-frame ones; the method was immunoSEQ multiplex PCR. The sample lists over 25,000 clones, around 82% occurring once. Sequenced sample: peripheral blood. The source of these receptors is an elderly man with active COVID-19. The CDR3 runs from the conserved cysteine through the conserved F or W. D genes are given only for firm matches. The size field is filled for only some rows; it gives once, few, many or a size class.

v_call: TRBV12-5
clone_size: .
j_call: TRBJ1-5
cdr3_length: 20
d_call: .
cdr3_nt: TGTGCTAGTGGTTTGGTACGGGGCAGGGGCCCAGAAAATAGCAATCAGCCCCAGCATTTT
cdr3_aa: CASGLVRGRGPENSNQPQHF

v_call: TRBV5-6
clone_size: .
j_call: TRBJ1-1
cdr3_length: 19
d_call: TRBD1
cdr3_nt: TGTGCCAGCAGCTTCACCCGGTGGGTCCCTCCGGGACAGGGAATTGAAGCTTTCTTT
cdr3_aa: CASSFTRWVPPGQGIEAFF

v_call: TRBV13
clone_size: .
j_call: TRBJ2-7
cdr3_length: 15
d_call: TRBD1
cdr3_nt: TGTGCCAGCAGCTTATTTTTGAGACAGGGGGAACAGCAGTACTTC
cdr3_aa: CASSLFLRQGEQQYF

v_call: TRBV18
clone_size: .
j_call: TRBJ2-2
cdr3_length: 17
d_call: .
cdr3_nt: TGTGCCAGCTCACCACTAAGGGGACAACGGAGGAGCGGGGAGCTGTTTTTT
cdr3_aa: CASSPLRGQRRSGELFF

v_call: TRBV7-6
clone_size: .
j_call: TRBJ1-5
cdr3_length: 14
d_call: TRBD1
cdr3_nt: TGTGCCAGCAGCCCTACAGGGGGCTGGCAGCCCCAGCATTTT
cdr3_aa: CASSPTGGWQPQHF

v_call: TRBV10-3
clone_size: .
j_call: TRBJ1-1
cdr3_length: 14
d_call: .
cdr3_nt: TGTGCCATCCGAGCCGGGGTGAGGAACACTGAAGCTTTCTTT
cdr3_aa: CAIRAGVRNTEAFF

v_call: TRBV7-9
clone_size: few
j_call: TRBJ1-2
cdr3_length: 13
d_call: TRBD1
cdr3_nt: TGTGCCAGCAGCCCCCAGGGGGGCTATGGCTACACCTTC
cdr3_aa: CASSPQGGYGYTF

v_call: TRBV5-1
clone_size: .
j_call: TRBJ2-7
cdr3_length: 14
d_call: .
cdr3_nt: TGCGCCAGCAGCTTGGTTGGGGGCGGCGACGAGCAGTACTTC
cdr3_aa: CASSLVGGGDEQYF

v_call: TRBV7-9
clone_size: few
j_call: TRBJ2-7
cdr3_length: 13
d_call: .
cdr3_nt: TGTGCCAGCAGTCGGACAGCAGCCTACGAGCAGTACTTC
cdr3_aa: CASSRTAAYEQYF

v_call: TRBV6-4
clone_size: .
j_call: TRBJ2-1
cdr3_length: 15
d_call: TRBD2
cdr3_nt: TGTGCCAGCAGCGCGGGGGGGACCCCCGACAATGAGCAGTTCTTC
cdr3_aa: CASSAGGTPDNEQFF

v_call: TRBV11-3
clone_size: .
j_call: TRBJ1-6
cdr3_length: 14
d_call: .
cdr3_nt: TGTGCCAGCAGCCTAACGGGCCCGGGATCACCCCTCCACTTT
cdr3_aa: CASSLTGPGSPLHF

v_call: TRBV6-5
clone_size: .
j_call: TRBJ2-3
cdr3_length: 15
d_call: .
cdr3_nt: TGTGCCAGCAGTTACTCTCCTTCCCGGGCAGATACGCAGTATTTT
cdr3_aa: CASSYSPSRADTQYF

v_call: TRBV5-1
clone_size: .
j_call: TRBJ2-5
cdr3_length: 16
d_call: TRBD1
cdr3_nt: TGCGCCAGCAGCCTAGGACAGGGGGCAACCCAAGAGACCCAGTACTTC
cdr3_aa: CASSLGQGATQETQYF

v_call: TRBV28
clone_size: .
j_call: TRBJ1-2
cdr3_length: 13
d_call: TRBD1
cdr3_nt: TGTGCCAGCAGTCGGACAGGGAACTATGGCTACACCTTC
cdr3_aa: CASSRTGNYGYTF

v_call: TRBV9
clone_size: .
j_call: TRBJ1-2
cdr3_length: 14
d_call: .
cdr3_nt: TGTGCCAGCAGCGTTGTCAGTTCCAACTATGGCTACACCTTC
cdr3_aa: CASSVVSSNYGYTF

v_call: TRBV2
clone_size: .
j_call: TRBJ1-5
cdr3_length: 14
d_call: .
cdr3_nt: TGTGCCAGCAGTGAAAAGACAGTCAATCAGCCCCAGCATTTT
cdr3_aa: CASSEKTVNQPQHF

v_call: TRBV7-9
clone_size: .
j_call: TRBJ1-2
cdr3_length: 14
d_call: .
cdr3_nt: TGTGCCAGCAGCTTAATCGGTCTTCCCTATGGCTACACCTTC
cdr3_aa: CASSLIGLPYGYTF

v_call: TRBV14
clone_size: .
j_call: TRBJ2-1
cdr3_length: 18
d_call: TRBD2
cdr3_nt: TGTGCCAGCAGCCACCATGGGGAAGGGACTAGCGTATACAATGAGCAGTTCTTC
cdr3_aa: CASSHHGEGTSVYNEQFF

v_call: TRBV19
clone_size: .
j_call: TRBJ2-1
cdr3_length: 16
d_call: TRBD1
cdr3_nt: TGTGCCAGTAGTACCCCCCAGGGGGCCAACTACAATGAGCAGTTCTTC
cdr3_aa: CASSTPQGANYNEQFF

v_call: TRBV6-5
clone_size: .
j_call: TRBJ2-2
cdr3_length: 15
d_call: .
cdr3_nt: TGTGCCAGCAGTTACTCGCTCGGGGACACCGGGGAGCTGTTTTTT
cdr3_aa: CASSYSLGDTGELFF

v_call: TRBV6-5
clone_size: .
j_call: TRBJ2-1
cdr3_length: 14
d_call: TRBD2
cdr3_nt: TGTGCCAGCAGGAAACGGGGGGGATACAATGAGCAGTTCTTC
cdr3_aa: CASRKRGGYNEQFF

v_call: TRBV3-1/TRBV3-2
clone_size: .
j_call: TRBJ2-1
cdr3_length: 16
d_call: .
cdr3_nt: TGTGCCAGCAGCCGAACCGCGGGACCCGACTACAATGAGCAGTTCTTC
cdr3_aa: CASSRTAGPDYNEQFF

v_call: TRBV28
clone_size: .
j_call: TRBJ1-2
cdr3_length: 13
d_call: .
cdr3_nt: TGTGCCAGCAAGACCGGGAACATAAATGGCTACACCTTC
cdr3_aa: CASKTGNINGYTF

v_call: TRBV19
clone_size: .
j_call: TRBJ1-1
cdr3_length: 12
d_call: .
cdr3_nt: TGTGCCAGTCAAGTGGGGGGATCTGAAGCTTTCTTT
cdr3_aa: CASQVGGSEAFF

v_call: TRBV3-1/TRBV3-2
clone_size: .
j_call: TRBJ1-6
cdr3_length: 15
d_call: TRBD1
cdr3_nt: TGTGCCAGCAGCCGCGAGGGACAGGGGACCTCACCCCTCCACTTT
cdr3_aa: CASSREGQGTSPLHF

v_call: TRBV5-4
clone_size: .
j_call: TRBJ2-1
cdr3_length: 14
d_call: TRBD1
cdr3_nt: TGTGCCAGCAAACGACAGGGACCCTACAATGAGCAGTTCTTC
cdr3_aa: CASKRQGPYNEQFF

v_call: TRBV6-2/TRBV6-3
clone_size: .
j_call: TRBJ2-5
cdr3_length: 15
d_call: TRBD2
cdr3_nt: TGTGCCAGCAGTTACAGCCTCGGGGGGGGTGAGACCCAGTACTTC
cdr3_aa: CASSYSLGGGETQYF

v_call: TRBV5-4
clone_size: .
j_call: TRBJ2-7
cdr3_length: 16
d_call: TRBD2
cdr3_nt: TGTGCCAGCAGCCCCACGGGGGGAGCGGACTCCTACGAGCAGTACTTC
cdr3_aa: CASSPTGGADSYEQYF

v_call: TRBV4-1
clone_size: .
j_call: TRBJ1-1
cdr3_length: 14
d_call: .
cdr3_nt: TGCGCCAGCAGCCAAGATTGGTCCAGTCATGAAGCTTTCTTT
cdr3_aa: CASSQDWSSHEAFF

v_call: TRBV6-5
clone_size: .
j_call: TRBJ1-1
cdr3_length: 14
d_call: TRBD1
cdr3_nt: TGTGCCAGTGTCCGGGACAGGGATGGGACTGAAGCTTTCTTT
cdr3_aa: CASVRDRDGTEAFF

v_call: TRBV11-3
clone_size: .
j_call: TRBJ2-5
cdr3_length: 13
d_call: TRBD1
cdr3_nt: TGTGCCAGCAGCGTGGGACAGTCAGAGACCCAGTACTTC
cdr3_aa: CASSVGQSETQYF

v_call: TRBV5-4
clone_size: .
j_call: TRBJ2-1
cdr3_length: 15
d_call: .
cdr3_nt: TGTGCCAGCAGCTCCTTAGTGAGCTCCTACAATGAGCAGTTCTTC
cdr3_aa: CASSSLVSSYNEQFF

v_call: TRBV3-1/TRBV3-2
clone_size: .
j_call: TRBJ2-3
cdr3_length: 12
d_call: .
cdr3_nt: TGTGCCAGCAGCCCGGAGGGAGATACGCAGTATTTT
cdr3_aa: CASSPEGDTQYF

v_call: TRBV5-1
clone_size: .
j_call: TRBJ1-1
cdr3_length: 15
d_call: .
cdr3_nt: TGCGCCAGCAGCTTTGGCCAGGGGAAGAACACTGAAGCTTTCTTT
cdr3_aa: CASSFGQGKNTEAFF

v_call: TRBV7-9
clone_size: .
j_call: TRBJ1-1
cdr3_length: 14
d_call: .
cdr3_nt: TGTGCCAGCAGCTTAGGGGCAGGGGACACTGAAGCTTTCTTT
cdr3_aa: CASSLGAGDTEAFF

v_call: TRBV7-9
clone_size: few
j_call: TRBJ2-7
cdr3_length: 15
d_call: TRBD1
cdr3_nt: TGTGCCAGCAGCGCTCCACAGGGGCCCCCCTACGAGCAGTACTTC
cdr3_aa: CASSAPQGPPYEQYF

v_call: TRBV27
clone_size: .
j_call: TRBJ2-3
cdr3_length: 16
d_call: TRBD2
cdr3_nt: TGTGCCAGCAGCCCCGGATGGGGGGGGGAAACAGATACGCAGTATTTT
cdr3_aa: CASSPGWGGETDTQYF

v_call: TRBV10-2
clone_size: .
j_call: TRBJ2-3
cdr3_length: 14
d_call: TRBD2
cdr3_nt: TGCGCCAGCACGCGCGGGGGGGCTGAGGATACGCAGTATTTT
cdr3_aa: CASTRGGAEDTQYF

v_call: TRBV6-5
clone_size: once
j_call: TRBJ2-3
cdr3_length: 16
d_call: .
cdr3_nt: TGTGCCAGCAGTTACTCGCGAGGGACTAGCACAGATACGCAGTATTTT
cdr3_aa: CASSYSRGTSTDTQYF

v_call: TRBV10-3
clone_size: few
j_call: TRBJ2-7
cdr3_length: 16
d_call: TRBD1
cdr3_nt: TGTGCCATCAGTGAGTCTAGGGGACAGGGGAAACGCGAGCAGTACTTC
cdr3_aa: CAISESRGQGKREQYF

v_call: TRBV5-1
clone_size: .
j_call: TRBJ2-1
cdr3_length: 14
d_call: .
cdr3_nt: TGCGCCAGCAGCCAAGCAACAGGTTACAATGAGCAGTTCTTC
cdr3_aa: CASSQATGYNEQFF

v_call: TRBV5-1
clone_size: few
j_call: TRBJ2-7
cdr3_length: 13
d_call: .
cdr3_nt: TGCGCCAGCAGCTTTACAGTCTCCTACGAGCAGTACTTC
cdr3_aa: CASSFTVSYEQYF

v_call: TRBV18
clone_size: few
j_call: TRBJ2-7
cdr3_length: 15
d_call: .
cdr3_nt: TGTGCCAGCTCACCTACGGGGGTCAGGCTCTACGAGCAGTACTTC
cdr3_aa: CASSPTGVRLYEQYF

v_call: TRBV7-2
clone_size: .
j_call: TRBJ2-1
cdr3_length: 15
d_call: TRBD2
cdr3_nt: TGTGCCAGCAGCCCCGGGACTAGCGGTTACAATGAGCAGTTCTTC
cdr3_aa: CASSPGTSGYNEQFF

v_call: TRBV30
clone_size: .
j_call: TRBJ2-2
cdr3_length: 13
d_call: .
cdr3_nt: TGTGCCTGGACAGGGGTATTCACCGGGGAGCTGTTTTTT
cdr3_aa: CAWTGVFTGELFF

v_call: TRBV11-2
clone_size: .
j_call: TRBJ1-5
cdr3_length: 13
d_call: .
cdr3_nt: TGTGCCAGCAGCTATCAAAGCCGGGACACCCAGCATTTT
cdr3_aa: CASSYQSRDTQHF

v_call: TRBV5-4
clone_size: .
j_call: TRBJ1-4
cdr3_length: 15
d_call: TRBD1
cdr3_nt: TGTGCCAGCAGCATAGGACAGGGCCTAGAGGAAAAACTGTTTTTT
cdr3_aa: CASSIGQGLEEKLFF

v_call: TRBV5-1
clone_size: .
j_call: TRBJ1-1
cdr3_length: 14
d_call: .
cdr3_nt: TGCGCCAGCAGCTTGTTGGGCTATGGCACTGAAGCTTTCTTT
cdr3_aa: CASSLLGYGTEAFF

v_call: TRBV18
clone_size: .
j_call: TRBJ1-2
cdr3_length: 13
d_call: TRBD1
cdr3_nt: TGTGCCAGCTCACCGGACAGGGGGTATGGCTACACCTTC
cdr3_aa: CASSPDRGYGYTF

v_call: TRBV5-1
clone_size: .
j_call: TRBJ2-3
cdr3_length: 15
d_call: TRBD1
cdr3_nt: TGCGCCAGCAGCTTGGGGACAGGGGTTGCAGATACGCAGTATTTT
cdr3_aa: CASSLGTGVADTQYF

v_call: TRBV6-2/TRBV6-3
clone_size: .
j_call: TRBJ1-2
cdr3_length: 12
d_call: .
cdr3_nt: TGTGCCAGCAGTTATCGGCAGGGTGGCTACACCTTC
cdr3_aa: CASSYRQGGYTF

v_call: TRBV3-1/TRBV3-2
clone_size: .
j_call: TRBJ1-1
cdr3_length: 14
d_call: TRBD1
cdr3_nt: TGTGCCAGCAGCCGAGACAGGGACAGGGGTGAAGCTTTCTTT
cdr3_aa: CASSRDRDRGEAFF

v_call: TRBV5-1
clone_size: .
j_call: TRBJ1-1
cdr3_length: 14
d_call: TRBD1
cdr3_nt: TGCGCCAGCAGACTAACAGGGGAGGCCACTGAAGCTTTCTTT
cdr3_aa: CASRLTGEATEAFF

v_call: TRBV6-6
clone_size: .
j_call: TRBJ2-2
cdr3_length: 17
d_call: TRBD1
cdr3_nt: TGTGCCAGCAGCCGACCAACGGGACAGTTGAACACCGGGGAGCTGTTTTTT
cdr3_aa: CASSRPTGQLNTGELFF

v_call: TRBV5-5
clone_size: .
j_call: TRBJ2-1
cdr3_length: 13
d_call: .
cdr3_nt: TGTGCCAGCAGCTTGGACTCTTACAATGAGCAGTTCTTC
cdr3_aa: CASSLDSYNEQFF

v_call: TRBV3-1/TRBV3-2
clone_size: .
j_call: TRBJ2-7
cdr3_length: 15
d_call: .
cdr3_nt: TGTGCCAGCAGCCAAGCTACAGGATTCTCCTACGAGCAGTACTTC
cdr3_aa: CASSQATGFSYEQYF

v_call: TRBV5-4
clone_size: .
j_call: TRBJ2-3
cdr3_length: 16
d_call: TRBD1
cdr3_nt: TGTGCCAGCAGCTCGGACAGGGGTTATCGCACAGATACGCAGTATTTT
cdr3_aa: CASSSDRGYRTDTQYF

v_call: TRBV5-1
clone_size: .
j_call: TRBJ2-5
cdr3_length: 14
d_call: .
cdr3_nt: TGCGCCAGCAGCCCAAGGACACTCGTAGAAGACCAGTACTTC
cdr3_aa: CASSPRTLVEDQYF

v_call: TRBV11-2
clone_size: .
j_call: TRBJ2-1
cdr3_length: 12
d_call: .
cdr3_nt: TGTGCCAGCAGCATAATAGCGGCAGAGCAGTTCTTC
cdr3_aa: CASSIIAAEQFF

v_call: TRBV6-2/TRBV6-3
clone_size: .
j_call: TRBJ2-2
cdr3_length: 12
d_call: .
cdr3_nt: TGTGCCAGCAGTTGGCAGACCGGGGAGCTGTTTTTT
cdr3_aa: CASSWQTGELFF